The clone carrying this T cell receptor (beta chain) showed up just a few times. No antigen is known for it. The data were produced by immunoSEQ multiplex PCR, yet TCRdb's version contains in-frame clones alone and is incomplete. Among about 140,000 clones listed, about 92% were seen once. Trimming took off 1 base at V and 6 bases at J, with 13 bases between the two ends. Germline CDR1 is SGHRS and CDR2 is YFSETQ. This CDR3 has 15 amino acids. The data derive from a study of T cell responses to AZD1222 COVID-19 vaccine. Notes on the study in general: Nearly half of spike-specific TCRs reportedly target variant regions that are unmutated in the B.1.351 and B.1.1.7 variants. Donors in the cohort were predominantly white British and more often female, and clonal diversity was possibly underestimated.

The V call is TRBV5-1, the J call TRBJ2-2, with a tentative D call TRBD1 (5 bases). The receptor was derived from an adult who had recovered from COVID-19. Sequencing used peripheral blood, obtained after recovery from COVID-19. As DNA, the CDR3 is TGCGCCAGCAGCTTGACAGGAGCCCCTTCCGGGGAGCTGTTTTTT. Translating gives CASSLTGAPSGELFF.